This T cell receptor (beta chain) was recovered during a study of identical twins (dated by TCRdb to about 2016). Study-wide context: To test whether fetal clonotypes persist, this study deep-sequenced TCR alpha and beta repertoires from monozygotic twins, from unrelated adults of various ages, and from cord blood. Replicate twin experiments were performed at different times using different library preparation protocols to rule out contamination. The paper's findings and limits, for the study overall: Abundant cord blood beta clonotypes carried fewer insertions; young adult naive repertoires showed a weaker similar trend, while memory repertoires showed none. In monozygotic twins, out-of-frame TCR alpha sharing was systematically underestimated by recombination models, although the models agreed with sharing between unrelated individuals. Invariant T cells such as MAIT and iNKT could partly confound zero-insertion analyses, though diverse VJ usage argued against this for most clonotypes. Excess twin sharing in beta out-of-frame sequences was weaker because fewer shared sequences lowered the signal-to-noise ratio. Because the same donors could not be followed over many years, the conclusions relied on cross-sectional statistical analysis. Out-of-frame TCR alpha sequences shared between twins showed an excess of low generation-probability sequences compared with coincidental sharing between unrelated individuals.

The library was obtained by 5' RACE. TCRdb records Illumina HiSeq 2000 as the sequencer. Template switching introduced a universal primer binding site; the final cDNA contained a unique molecular identifier, enabling accurate counting of TCR cDNA molecules. Specific primers in the conserved constant-segment region were used to synthesize first-strand cDNA for TCR alpha and beta chains. To control for contamination, every cDNA library was double barcoded, receiving both a SMART-Mk sample barcode and Illumina barcodes. TruSeq adapter sequences along with Illumina sample barcodes were introduced in two successive PCR steps. The TCR alpha and beta cDNA libraries were sequenced on the Illumina HiSeq platform using custom primers. Per the original workflow: MiGEC was used to process raw reads and extract unique molecular identifiers, and MiXCR was used to find CDR3 positions. Recombination models were inferred per individual with the repgenHMM and IGoR tools using an EM algorithm. The analysis of shared clonotypes was done with the tcR package in R, with sharing normalized by the product of cloneset sizes. Out-of-frame nonproductive sequences were analyzed to study raw recombination free of thymic and clonal selection effects. The raw public data were reprocessed by TCRdb itself: fastp quality trimming at Q25, MiXCR clonotype calling, in-frame beta chains only. When rows share a CDR3 protein, they turn into one entry using the most common DNA and genes. TCRdb's processing, not the study's, gives the V and J calls here. For this sample there are some 500,000 distinct CDR3 sequences; more than 13% appear just once. Of the sample, more than 0.8% is held by the ten largest clones.

Note on this clonotype: Its antigen is still unknown. Base qualities are not recorded, but no much larger clone differs from it by a single base.

Every donor was a healthy Caucasian. Three pairs of female monozygotic twins, all aged about 18 to 30 years, were included in the twin cohort. CD4+ and CD8+ T cell populations were isolated with positive isolation kits from Invitrogen. The germline V gene specifies MDHEN as CDR1 and SYDVKM as CDR2. The cysteine opens and the phenylalanine closes a CDR3 of 12 amino acids. Only CDR3 DNA remains: 36 bases, in frame from the first base. V loses 11 bases, J loses 2 bases, and the germline ends lie 7 bases apart. The sample also formed part of further work on yellow fever vaccine responses in identical twins. Reported in the second study: The authors reported that the T cell response to vaccination in identical twins appeared partly convergent and partly personalized. In identical twins, the study followed T cell clones that responded to the vaccine with precision.

In this chain, TRBV28 is recombined with TRBJ2-6; confidence is insufficient to name the D gene. This receptor was taken from a woman aged 18-35 years in good health. Sequencing used CD4+ T cells sorted from blood. The nucleotides are TGTGCCGCGGTGACTGGGGCCAACGTCCTGACTTTC. It translates as CAAVTGANVLTF.